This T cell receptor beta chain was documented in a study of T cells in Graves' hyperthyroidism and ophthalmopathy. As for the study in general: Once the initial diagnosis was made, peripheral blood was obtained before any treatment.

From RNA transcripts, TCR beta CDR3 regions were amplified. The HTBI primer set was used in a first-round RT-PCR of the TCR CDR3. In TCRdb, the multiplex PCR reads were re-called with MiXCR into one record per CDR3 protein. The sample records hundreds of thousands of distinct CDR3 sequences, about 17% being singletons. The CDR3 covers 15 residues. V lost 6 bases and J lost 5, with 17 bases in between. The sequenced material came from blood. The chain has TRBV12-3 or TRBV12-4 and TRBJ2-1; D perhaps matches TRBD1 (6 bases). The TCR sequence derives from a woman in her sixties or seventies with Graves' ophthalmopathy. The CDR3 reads CASSRVGGRDNEQFF. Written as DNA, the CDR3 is TGTGCCAGCAGCCGGGTAGGGGGTAGGGACAATGAGCAGTTCTTC.